This is a list of T cell receptor beta chains from one sample in a study of blood T cell repertoires in COVID-19. The table came from immunoSEQ multiplex PCR; TCRdb's copy has only in-frame clones and leaves some out. The sample comprises some 140,000 clones, about 88% of which are singletons, and 17% rests with the top ten. What was sequenced was peripheral blood. The receptors originated from a woman aged 80 or over with acute or convalescent COVID-19. Each CDR3 is given with its conserved first and last residue. A D gene is named only where the DNA matches it firmly. The size entry is marked missing in some rows and otherwise reads once, few, many or a size class.

NA	TRBV14	12	TRBJ1-1	NA	TGTGCCAGCAGCCAACGGGGAACTGAAGCTTTCTTT	CASSQRGTEAFF
NA	TRBV7-2	13	TRBJ2-3	TRBD1	TGTGCCAGCAGCTCGACAGGGATAGATACGCAGTATTTT	CASSSTGIDTQYF
NA	TRBV19	14	TRBJ1-2	NA	TGTGCCAGTAGCCCGGACACCATTAACTATGGCTACACCTTC	CASSPDTINYGYTF
NA	TRBV18	18	TRBJ2-1	TRBD2	TGTGCCAGCTCACCACAACTGTTGAAGCGGGAGGCCCGCAATGAGCAGTTCTTC	CASSPQLLKREARNEQFF
NA	TRBV5-1	14	TRBJ1-2	NA	TGCGCCAGCAGCTCCAGTCAGGGAAGCTATGGCTACACCTTC	CASSSSQGSYGYTF
NA	TRBV7-2	13	TRBJ1-2	TRBD1	TGTGCCAGCAGCTTACCGACAGGGGTAGGCTACACCTTC	CASSLPTGVGYTF
few	TRBV7-9	14	TRBJ2-5	NA	TGTGCCAGCAGCTTAGCGGGAGGTGGGGAGACCCAGTACTTC	CASSLAGGGETQYF
NA	TRBV5-1	14	TRBJ2-7	NA	TGCGCCAGCAGCTTCGGGTTGGGGCCCTACGAGCAGTACTTC	CASSFGLGPYEQYF
NA	TRBV5-1	17	TRBJ2-1	TRBD2	TGCGCCAGCAGACAGGCCCCCGGGACTAGCGGGAGGAATGAGCAGTTCTTC	CASRQAPGTSGRNEQFF
NA	TRBV10-1	15	TRBJ2-3	TRBD2	TGCGCCAGCAGCAGCAGGAGCGGGGGCACAGATACGCAGTATTTT	CASSSRSGGTDTQYF
once	TRBV7-2	15	TRBJ2-5	NA	TGTGCCAGCAGGAATAACCGGGGGACGGGTGAGACCCAGTACTTC	CASRNNRGTGETQYF
NA	TRBV5-1	12	TRBJ1-1	NA	TGCGCCAGCAGCTTGGGCGGACTTGAAGCTTTCTTT	CASSLGGLEAFF